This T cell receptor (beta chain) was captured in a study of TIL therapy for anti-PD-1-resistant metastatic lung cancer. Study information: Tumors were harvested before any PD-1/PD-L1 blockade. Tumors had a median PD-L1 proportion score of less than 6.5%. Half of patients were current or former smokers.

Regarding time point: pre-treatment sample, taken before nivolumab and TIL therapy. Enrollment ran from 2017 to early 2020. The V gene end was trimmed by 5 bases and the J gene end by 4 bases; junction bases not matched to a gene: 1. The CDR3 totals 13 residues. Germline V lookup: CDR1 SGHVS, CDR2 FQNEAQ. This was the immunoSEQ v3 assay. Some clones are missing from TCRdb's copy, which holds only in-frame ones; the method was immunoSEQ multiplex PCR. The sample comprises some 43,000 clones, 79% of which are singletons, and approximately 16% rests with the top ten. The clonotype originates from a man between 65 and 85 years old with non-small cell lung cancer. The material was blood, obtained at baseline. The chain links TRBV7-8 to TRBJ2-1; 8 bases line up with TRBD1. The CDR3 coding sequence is TGTGCCAGCAGCCGGGACAGGTACAATGAGCAGTTCTTC. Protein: CASSRDRYNEQFF.